The 3 T cell receptor beta chains reported below all come from one sample, sequenced in a study of beta chain features in type 1 diabetes. Expressed TCRB transcripts were sequenced, since all the RNA that had been isolated was reverse transcribed. Using immunoSEQ multiplex PCR, the repertoire was profiled, and TCRdb retains in-frame clones only, with some absent. The profile shows 250,000 to 300,000 clones, around 7.8% of them singletons. The sequencing input was central memory CD4+ T cells from blood. These receptors all stem from a woman in her late teens or twenties in good health.

This clone was seen a handful of times. V is TRBV28 and J is TRBJ1-6, with D uncertain. The germline V gene encodes CDR1 MDHEN and CDR2 SYDVKM. This CDR3 spans 12 amino acids. The V end lost 5 bases, the J end lost 10 bases, and 9 bases lay between the germline ends. The DNA of the CDR3 is TGTGCCAGCAGTCCCTCAAGCTCACCCCTCCACTTT. Protein: CASSPSSSPLHF.

The chain recombines TRBV7-9 with TRBJ1-4; D unresolved. The length of the CDR3 is 15 residues. The V gene's germline CDR1 is SEHNR and CDR2 FQNEAQ (reference sequence). V lost 2 bases, J lost 3 bases, and 10 bases lay in between. The CDR3 nucleotides read TGTGCCAGCAGCTTAATCGTGCAGGCTAATGAAAAACTGTTTTTT. The encoded protein is CASSLIVQANEKLFF.

This clone is a singleton in its sample. The CDR3 coding sequence is TGTGCCAGCCATAGCATACTGAACACCGGGGAGCTGTTTTTT. This encodes CASHSILNTGELFF. The chain carries TRBV7-2 and TRBJ2-2; D uncertain. The CDR3 consists of 14 residues. The germline V gene has CDR1 SGHTA and CDR2 FQGNSA. With 8 bases removed from V and 1 base from J, the gap between germline ends came to 11 bases. Using reference TRBV7-2 and TRBJ2-2 for the parts outside the CDR3, the full variable domain is GAGVSQSPSNKVTEKGKDVELRCDPISGHTALYWYRQSLGQGLEFLIYFQGNSAPDKSGLPSDRFSAERTGGSVSTLTIQRTQQEDSAVYLCASHSILNTGELFFGEGSRLTVL.